Many counts were recorded for the clone carrying this TCR beta chain. The antigen is undetermined. The source of the sample is a study of T cell repertoires in cytomegalovirus infection. Study-level information: Carrying CMV and the relevant HLA type showed in public TCR beta signatures.

Study results and limitations: Dominating the ex vivo response were HLA-C-restricted CMV-specific TCR beta clonotypes.

With 3 bases removed from V and 0 bases from J, the gap between germline ends came to 15 bases. The CDR3 covers 17 residues. MiXCR, run by TCRdb on the reads, gives a single entry per CDR3 protein. The table records about 210,000 distinct CDR3 sequences, 6.5% of them present only once. The rearrangement joins TRBV12-3 or TRBV12-4 to TRBJ2-1, with D maybe TRBD2 (5 bases). The receptor was derived from a human donor in good health (CMV status not recorded). Some clones in this sample may be carry-over from other donors' samples. Specimen: PBMCs. The CDR3 coding sequence is TGTGCCAGCAGTTTTCGGGATCCCCCTAGCTCCTACAATGAGCAGTTCTTC. Encoded protein: CASSFRDPPSSYNEQFF.